The 3 T cell receptor beta chains given below trace back to one sample, sequenced in a study of blood T cell repertoires in COVID-19. The data were produced by immunoSEQ multiplex PCR, yet TCRdb's version contains in-frame clones alone and is incomplete. This table holds about 51,000 clones, approximately 88% found once. The sample taken for sequencing was peripheral blood. The receptors were gathered from a man in his fifties with active COVID-19.

About this clone: Relative to the germline gene, one junction end is altered; a read error may explain this. The chain links TRBV7-7 to TRBJ2-2; TRBD2 is a possible D gene (6 bases). The CDR3 spans 14 residues. Germline V CDR1 and CDR2: SSHAT, FNYEAQ (reference sequence). The CDR3 region has the DNA TGTGCTAGCAGTGGGAGGACGAACACCGGGGAGCTGTTTTTT. Protein: CASSGRTNTGELFF. Complete variable domain (other parts from reference TRBV7-7 and TRBJ2-2): GAGVSQSPRYKVTKRGQDVTLRCDPISSHATLYWYQQALGQGPEFLTYFNYEAQPDKSGLPSDRFSAERPEGSISTLTIQRTEQRDSAMYRCASSGRTNTGELFFGEGSRLTVL.

The chain employs TRBV14 and TRBJ1-1; the D gene is possibly TRBD1 (5 bases). The V end was cut by 4 bases, the J end by 1 base, with 10 bases between. The CDR3 is 14 residues long. The germline V gene encodes CDR1 SGHDN and CDR2 FVKESK. The CDR3 DNA reads TGTGCCAGCAGCCGGACCGGACAGAACACTGAAGCTTTCTTT. Amino acids: CASSRTGQNTEAFF.

The chain is built from TRBV12-3 or TRBV12-4 and TRBJ2-7, with 12 bases fitting TRBD1. The CDR3 is made up of 13 amino acids. V gave up 4 bases and J gave up 6 bases; unmatched junction bases: 1. Here the CDR3 DNA reads TGTGCCAGCAGTTGGGGACAGGGGGCCGAGCAGTACGTC. Protein: CASSWGQGAEQYV.